The 22 T cell receptor beta chains in this list originate from one sample, sequenced in a study of human T cells and chemical hapten exposure (dated by TCRdb to the early 2020s). The library was built by means of RACE. These reads were obtained on a NextSeq 500. The raw public reads went through TCRdb reprocessing: fastp at Q25, MiXCR clone calling, in-frame beta chains kept. For every CDR3 protein sequence, its rows merge into one entry that carries the most common genes and DNA. For this sample there are more than 75,000 distinct CDR3 sequences; about 9.3% appear just once. More than 2% of the sample lies in the top ten. The sample's time point label, in plain terms: patch test 2, 6 weeks after DPC sensitization. The sample's treatment or condition label, in plain terms: therapeutic diphenylcyclopropenone sensitization with weekly scalp DPC. Material: whole blood, obtained in connection with sensitization to the hapten diphenylcyclopropenone (DPC). The receptor source for this set is a woman aged 35 to 49 with alopecia areata. Some clones in this sample may be carry-over from other donors' samples.

This clonotype was observed at least ten times. The junction departs from the called germline gene at one end, perhaps through a read error. The chain combines TRBV6-2 or TRBV6-3 with TRBJ2-1; TRBD2 agrees at 7 bases. The CDR3 length is 15 residues. CDR1 is MNHEY, CDR2 SVGEGT, per germline. CDR3 nucleotides: TGTGCCAGCAATTACGGGAGGCCCTCCTACAATGAGCAGTTCTTC. This encodes CASNYGRPSYNEQFF.

This clonotype has a count of ten or more. J is TRBJ1-1 and V is TRBV3-1; a weak D match, TRBD1 (6 bases). The CDR3 spans 15 residues. V lost 4 bases and J lost 5, with 17 bases in between. Germline-derived CDR1 and CDR2 are LGHDT and YNNKEL (reference sequence). CDR3 sequence (DNA): TGTGCCAGCAGCCCACCCGCAGGGGCGAAAACTGAAGCTTTCTTT. Translating it yields CASSPPAGAKTEAFF.

This clonotype was counted between two and nine times. The chain combines TRBV5-6 with TRBJ2-7; 8 bases line up with TRBD2. Germline loops: CDR1 SGHDT, CDR2 YYEEEE. The CDR3 length is 14 residues. Germline trimming cut 5 bases from V and 2 bases from J; bases unmatched to any gene: 6. The CDR3 protein is CASRKLAETYEQYF. Here the CDR3 DNA reads TGTGCCAGCAGAAAACTAGCGGAGACCTACGAGCAGTACTTC.

This chain connects TRBV4-2 to TRBJ2-3, with D maybe TRBD1 (5 bases). Germline CDR1 reads LGHNA; CDR2 reads YNFKEQ. The CDR3 is 16 residues long. The ends were cut back, 1 base at V and 1 base at J, with 12 bases in the middle. CDR3 sequence: CASSQGLDKRTDTQYF. In DNA form, the CDR3 reads TGTGCCAGCAGCCAAGGATTGGACAAGCGCACAGATACGCAGTATTTT.

The sample holds many counts of this clonotype. Compared with germline, one end of the junction differs, possibly owing to a read error. The J gene is TRBJ2-5, the V gene TRBV7-7, with 8 nucleotides matching TRBD2. CDR3 length: 16 amino acids. CDR1 is SSHAT and CDR2 is FNYEAQ in the germline V gene (reference sequence). The CDR3 loop reads CASSLDPGGVSETQYF. The DNA of the CDR3 is TGTGCTAGCAGCTTAGACCCCGGGGGGGTTAGCGAGACCCAGTACTTC.

This clonotype was picked up many times. V is TRBV28 and J is TRBJ2-3; D uncertain. The CDR3 extends over 14 amino acids. The germline CDR1 and CDR2 sequences are MDHEN and SYDVKM. V was clipped by 7 bases and J by 4 bases, with 15 bases between them. The CDR3 region is CASKERAGSDTQYF. CDR3 nucleotides: TGTGCCAGCAAGGAAAGGGCCGGTTCAGATACGCAGTATTTT.

This clonotype was seen more than once but under ten times. The chain combines TRBV12-3 or TRBV12-4 with TRBJ2-6; D may correspond to TRBD1 or TRBD2 (5 bases each). V gave up 2 bases and J gave up 0 bases, with 8 bases separating them. This CDR3 contains 16 residues. The CDR3: CASSLRGYSGANVLTF. DNA for the CDR3: TGTGCCAGCAGTTTACGGGGCTACTCTGGGGCCAACGTCCTGACTTTC.

This clonotype was picked up many times. V and J are TRBV4-1 and TRBJ2-3; D gene ambiguous. The germline gives CDR1 MGHRA, CDR2 YSYEKL. The length of the CDR3 is 15 residues. The V and J ends lost 1 base and 5 bases respectively, with 13 bases between them. Here the CDR3 reads CASSQGPSDRDTQYF. The CDR3 region has the DNA TGCGCCAGCAGCCAAGGACCCTCGGATCGAGATACGCAGTATTTT.

This clonotype was found a few times. The chain joins TRBV6-5 to TRBJ1-1; a weak D match, TRBD1 (6 bases). The V end was cut by 6 bases, the J end by 0 bases, with 14 bases between. This CDR3 comprises 15 residues. Germline V gene sequence: CDR1 MNHEY, CDR2 SVGAGI. As DNA, the CDR3 is TGTGCCAGCAGCACCGGACAGCTAATGAACACTGAAGCTTTCTTT. Its protein is CASSTGQLMNTEAFF.

This clonotype was seen ten or more times. The chain links TRBV4-3 to TRBJ2-3, with TRBD2 identical over 7 bases. The CDR3 is 16 amino acids. V lost 1 base and J lost 0; bases outside the gene matches: 4. Germline V gene data show CDR1 as LGHNA and CDR2 as YSLEER. CDR3 nucleotide sequence: TGCGCCAGCAGCCAAGGGCTAGCGGCTAGCACAGATACGCAGTATTTT. This codes for CASSQGLAASTDTQYF.

V gene TRBV7-8 combines with J gene TRBJ1-2, with 8 nucleotides matching TRBD1. The CDR3 sequence is 13 residues long. Germline CDR1 SGHVS, CDR2 FQNEAQ. V lost 1 base and J lost 7; bases outside the gene matches: 2. The CDR3 sequence: CASSLGGQAGYTF. CDR3 DNA sequence: TGTGCCAGCAGCTTAGGGGGACAGGCTGGCTACACCTTC.

The gene calls are TRBV7-2 and TRBJ2-3; no definite D call. The CDR3 runs to 12 residues. The V end was cut by 3 bases, the J end by 10 bases, with 11 bases between. Germline V gene sequence: CDR1 SGHTA, CDR2 FQGNSA. CDR3 amino acids: CASSLYTSSQYF. The CDR3 region has the DNA TGTGCCAGCAGCTTGTACACATCGTCGCAGTATTTT. Full variable domain (outside the CDR3, taken from reference TRBV7-2 and TRBJ2-3): GAGVSQSPSNKVTEKGKDVELRCDPISGHTALYWYRQSLGQGLEFLIYFQGNSAPDKSGLPSDRFSAERTGGSVSTLTIQRTQQEDSAVYLCASSLYTSSQYFGPGTRLTVL.

As concerns this clonotype: This could be a read error, since a much larger clone is one nucleotide away. J is TRBJ2-2 and V is TRBV5-1, with D possibly TRBD1 on 6 matching bases. Germline lookup yields CDR1 SGHRS and CDR2 YFSETQ. The CDR3 spans 17 residues. V gave up 4 bases and J gave up 0 bases, with 16 bases separating them. The CDR3 DNA sequence: TGCGCCAGCAGCCCCAAGCCAGGGGACGCGAACACCGGGGAGCTGTTTTTT. Protein sequence: CASSPKPGDANTGELFF.

This clonotype was counted at least ten times. The chain links TRBV28 to TRBJ2-3; D is unclear. The CDR3 is 12 residues long. V was cut by 5 bases and J by 10 bases, with 13 bases left in between. Germline V gene sequence: CDR1 MDHEN, CDR2 SYDVKM. The DNA of the CDR3 is TGTGCCAGCAGTCCGTTCAGTCAGGCGCAGTATTTT. Protein sequence: CASSPFSQAQYF.

This clonotype was counted at least ten times. The chain combines TRBV6-2 or TRBV6-3 with TRBJ2-7; 8 nucleotides align to TRBD1. Germline lookup yields CDR1 MNHEY and CDR2 SVGEGT. This CDR3 has 19 residues. V gave up 0 bases and J gave up 4 bases; unmatched junction bases: 17. CDR3 protein: CASSYSISKYRGAPYEQYF. Written as DNA, the CDR3 is TGTGCCAGCAGTTACTCGATTTCGAAGTACAGGGGGGCACCGTACGAGCAGTACTTC.

This clonotype was counted ten times or more. The chain combines TRBV28 with TRBJ1-5, with 12 bases fitting TRBD1. With V trimmed by 4 bases and J by 2 bases, 6 bases remained unmatched. This CDR3 spans 17 amino acids. CDR1 and CDR2 (germline): MDHEN, SYDVKM. CDR3 nucleotides: TGTGCCAGCAGTTCGGGACAGGGGGCTCGGGGCAATCAGCCCCAGCATTTT. Translating gives CASSSGQGARGNQPQHF.

This clonotype has a count of ten or more. The gene calls are TRBV6-2 or TRBV6-3 and TRBJ2-1; D remains unclear. The CDR3 runs 12 residues. Trimming pared 0 bases from V and 15 bases from J, leaving 12 bases between. Germline CDR1 and CDR2: MNHEY and SVGEGT. Written as DNA, the CDR3 is TGTGCCAGCAGTTACTCCCCCAATGGGATGTTCTTC. It is translated as CASSYSPNGMFF.

The chain employs TRBV28 and TRBJ2-1; 7 bases line up with TRBD2. There are 14 residues in the CDR3. The ends lost 3 bases at V and 8 bases at J; junction bases unmatched: 7. Germline CDR1 MDHEN, CDR2 SYDVKM. The CDR3 reads CASSLPGGSDEQFF. The CDR3 coding sequence is TGTGCCAGCAGTTTGCCGGGAGGATCGGATGAGCAGTTCTTC.

The rearrangement uses TRBV7-9 and TRBJ2-3, with a tentative D call TRBD2 (6 bases). This CDR3 has 15 amino acids. The germline gives CDR1 SEHNR, CDR2 FQNEAQ (reference sequence). Trimming took 5 bases from V and 3 from J, leaving 15 bases between them. The CDR3 is CASSRDLAKTDTQYF. In DNA form, the CDR3 reads TGTGCCAGCAGCCGGGACTTAGCCAAGACAGATACGCAGTATTTT.

This clonotype was seen a handful of times. The chain employs TRBV4-1 and TRBJ1-6; no clear D gene. Trimming cost V 0 bases and J 9 bases, with 6 bases left between them. The CDR3 is made up of 13 amino acids. CDR1 is MGHRA, CDR2 YSYEKL, per germline. The CDR3 region is CASSQDGGSPLHF. The CDR3 DNA reads as TGCGCCAGCAGCCAAGACGGAGGTTCACCCCTCCACTTT.

V gene TRBV7-2 combines with J gene TRBJ2-7; D possibly corresponds to TRBD2 (6 bases). CDR1 and CDR2 (germline): SGHTA, FQGNSA. The CDR3 sequence is 13 residues long. Trimming took off 5 bases at V and 6 bases at J, with 14 bases between the two ends. CDR3 protein: CASSRTQRVEQYF. The CDR3 DNA reads as TGTGCCAGCAGCCGAACCCAGCGGGTCGAGCAGTACTTC.

The chain joins TRBV12-3 or TRBV12-4 to TRBJ2-3; 9 bases fit TRBD2. CDR3 length equals 15 residues. J lost 4 bases, V lost 1 base, and 3 bases had no gene match. CDR3 sequence: CASSLGLAEADTQYF. Written as DNA, the CDR3 is TGTGCCAGCAGTTTAGGACTAGCGGAGGCAGATACGCAGTATTTT.